These T cell receptor beta chains were read from a single sample in a study of T cells in Graves' hyperthyroidism and ophthalmopathy. TCRdb recomputed calls from the multiplex PCR reads with MiXCR, one row per CDR3 protein. Altogether 340,000 or so distinct CDR3 sequences are present, around 17% being singletons, with the ten largest covering 33%. The sample taken for sequencing was blood. These receptors all stem from a man aged 30-40 years with Graves' hyperthyroidism. CDR3s include the opening cysteine and the closing phenylalanine or tryptophan. Each record gives: CDR3 DNA, CDR3 protein, J gene, clone size, D gene, V gene. The D gene is left open where the match is weak. Size tells how often a clone was seen (once, few, many) or the class of an expanded clone, and some rows leave it out.

TGTGCCAGCAGCTTGGAATTACCCGGAGCAGGCTACACCTTC | CASSLELPGAGYTF | TRBJ1-2 | many | NA | TRBV5-5
TGTGCCAGCAAAGGCTCGGGAGATGGCCAAGAGACCCAGTACTTC | CASKGSGDGQETQYF | TRBJ2-5 | many | NA | TRBV28
TGCGCCAGCAGCTTGCAACTAGCGGGATCCACAGATACGCAGTATTTT | CASSLQLAGSTDTQYF | TRBJ2-3 | many | TRBD2 | TRBV5-1
TGTGCCAGCAGCAAGATCGGGCGTGATGAGCAGTTCTTC | CASSKIGRDEQFF | TRBJ2-1 | few | NA | TRBV7-3
TGTGCCTTAACCTTCGGGACTGCCCCCACAGATACGCAGTATTTT | CALTFGTAPTDTQYF | TRBJ2-3 | many | NA | TRBV30
TGTGCCTGGAGTTCTAACAGGGCCACTGGGGCCAACGTCCTGACTTTC | CAWSSNRATGANVLTF | TRBJ2-6 | NA | NA | TRBV30
TGTGCCAGCAGCTTACCCAAAGGCGGGGAGCTGTTTTTT | CASSLPKGGELFF | TRBJ2-2 | many | NA | TRBV7-2
TGTGCCAGCAGCCAGGACAGGGGTGGCAACGTCCTGACTTTC | CASSQDRGGNVLTF | TRBJ2-6 | NA | TRBD1 | TRBV27
TGTGCCAGCAGCTTACCGCCCGGCAGCCAAGAGACCCAGTACTTC | CASSLPPGSQETQYF | TRBJ2-5 | few | NA | TRBV7-9
TGTGCCAGCAGTTACTCGTTTTTCCTTGCCGGGACCTACGAGCAGTACTTC | CASSYSFFLAGTYEQYF | TRBJ2-7 | many | NA | TRBV6-6
TGTGCCAGCAGCCAAACCCTAGCGGATACGCAGTATTTT | CASSQTLADTQYF | TRBJ2-3 | many | NA | TRBV13
TGTGCCAGCTCACTCCTAAAAAGGGGACTCGGGGGTAACACTGAAGCTTTCTTT | CASSLLKRGLGGNTEAFF | TRBJ1-1 | NA | NA | TRBV18
TGTGCCAGCAGCTTTGGACCAGCGGATGAGCAGTTCTTC | CASSFGPADEQFF | TRBJ2-1 | NA | NA | TRBV11-3
TGTGCCAGCAGTGAAGCGTTGGCAGACTACGAGCAGTACTTC | CASSEALADYEQYF | TRBJ2-7 | many | NA | TRBV6-1